This is a list of T cell receptor beta chains from one sample in a study of neoadjuvant anti-PD-1 for oral cavity cancer. The protocol was immunoSEQ multiplex PCR, while the TCRdb copy is restricted to in-frame clones and leaves out a portion. The sample includes roughly 10,000 clones, approximately 52% seen only once; the top ten take approximately 27%. The specimen was tumor tissue, collected before nivolumab (anti-PD-1) treatment. Every receptor here comes from a person aged 35 to 85 with oral cavity squamous cell carcinoma. Each CDR3 is given with its conserved first and last residue. A D gene is named only where the DNA matches it firmly. Size tells how often a clone was seen (once, few, many) or the class of an expanded clone, and some rows leave it out.

>TRBD1|TRBV9|NA|17|TRBJ2-3
CASSEGPGTGITDTQYF
TGTGCCAGCAGCGAGGGGCCCGGGACAGGCATCACAGATACGCAGTATTTT
>NA|TRBV19|NA|18|TRBJ1-2
CASSGLPGDSTVFYGYTF
TGTGCCAGTAGTGGACTTCCAGGGGACTCGACTGTATTCTATGGCTACACCTTC
>TRBD2|TRBV25-1|NA|18|TRBJ2-1
CASSNLGLAGGSYNEQFF
TGTGCCAGCAGTAACCTCGGACTAGCGGGGGGGTCCTACAATGAGCAGTTCTTC
>TRBD2|TRBV4-3|NA|15|TRBJ2-7
CASSRASGGSYEQYF
TGCGCCAGCAGCCGGGCTAGCGGGGGAAGCTACGAGCAGTACTTC
>TRBD1|TRBV9|few|16|TRBJ1-3
CASSKGGGYSGNTIYF
TGTGCCAGCAGCAAAGGAGGGGGCTACTCTGGAAACACCATATATTTT
>TRBD1|TRBV5-4|NA|15|TRBJ2-5
CASSLKQGARETQYF
TGTGCCAGCAGCTTAAAACAGGGGGCGAGAGAGACCCAGTACTTC
>NA|TRBV2|NA|16|TRBJ1-2
CASSEALQGANYGYTF
TGTGCCAGCAGTGAAGCGCTTCAGGGTGCTAACTATGGCTACACCTTC
>NA|TRBV10-2|NA|15|TRBJ1-2
CASSESQVLNYGYTF
TGCGCCAGCAGTGAATCCCAGGTCCTTAACTATGGCTACACCTTC
>TRBD1|TRBV7-8|NA|16|TRBJ2-5
CASSLKYRGPQETQYF
TGTGCCAGCAGTCTAAAGTACAGGGGACCTCAAGAGACCCAGTACTTC
>TRBD1|TRBV5-8|NA|15|TRBJ2-7
CASSSRTGLGYEQYF
TGTGCCAGCAGCTCAAGGACAGGGTTGGGCTACGAGCAGTACTTC
>NA|TRBV23-1|NA|22|TRBJ2-4
CASSQSWPPPEATGEDEDIQYF
TGCGCCAGCAGTCAATCCTGGCCCCCCCCCGAGGCCACAGGGGAGGATGAGGACATTCAGTACTTC
>NA|TRBV29-1|few|14|TRBJ1-2
CSVEVSQGSGGYTF
TGCAGCGTTGAAGTCTCACAGGGATCGGGTGGCTACACCTTC
>NA|TRBV18|NA|13|TRBJ1-2
CASSPPSPEGYTF
TGTGCCAGCTCACCACCGTCCCCCGAAGGCTACACCTTC
>TRBD1|TRBV9|NA|17|TRBJ2-3
CASSVEGQGLSTDTQYF
TGTGCCAGCAGCGTAGAGGGACAGGGACTTAGCACAGATACGCAGTATTTT
>TRBD1|TRBV5-1|few|15|TRBJ1-6
CASSFGDRGHSPLHF
TGCGCCAGCAGCTTCGGGGACAGGGGGCATTCACCCCTCCACTTT
>TRBD1|TRBV4-3|NA|15|TRBJ2-7
CASSQGARGPYEQYF
TGCGCCAGCAGCCAAGGGGCCAGGGGGCCCTACGAGCAGTACTTC
>TRBD2|TRBV9|NA|18|TRBJ2-3
CASSVAKGLAGYTDTQYF
TGTGCCAGCAGCGTAGCGAAAGGGCTAGCGGGATACACAGATACGCAGTATTTT
>TRBD1|TRBV28|medium-sized|14|TRBJ2-7
CASSFGTGAYEQYF
TGTGCCAGCAGTTTTGGGACAGGCGCCTACGAGCAGTACTTC
>NA|TRBV27|NA|14|TRBJ1-4
CASRLHATNEKLFF
TGTGCCAGCAGACTACATGCAACTAATGAAAAACTGTTTTTT
>NA|TRBV6-5|NA|14|TRBJ1-5
CASSYGSAAQPQHF
TGTGCCAGCAGTTACGGCTCGGCTGCTCAGCCCCAGCATTTT
>TRBD1|TRBV5-4|NA|15|TRBJ2-3
CASSSRQGGKDTQYF
TGTGCCAGCAGCTCCCGACAGGGGGGAAAGGATACGCAGTATTTT
>NA|TRBV19|few|17|TRBJ1-5
CASSITGAIGSYQPQHF
TGTGCCAGTAGTATTACGGGGGCCATAGGATCGTATCAGCCCCAGCATTTT
>NA|TRBV11-2|NA|13|TRBJ1-3
CASSSQSGNTIYF
TGTGCCAGCAGTTCCCAGTCTGGAAACACCATATATTTT